This T cell receptor beta chain was observed in a study of control samples from healthy donors and cancer patients. Trimming removed 0 bases at V and 5 bases at J, with 11 bases between. CDR1 is SGHRS and CDR2 is YFSETQ in the germline V gene. This CDR3 has 14 amino acids. This table comes from immunoSEQ multiplex PCR, and its TCRdb copy is limited to in-frame clones, with some not included. The data show 15,000 to 17,000 clones, 75% to 90% seen once. Material for sequencing was PBMCs. The rearrangement joins TRBV5-1 to TRBJ1-1; D remains unclear. This sequence originates from a woman in her 70s with colorectal cancer. The CDR3 loop is CASSLGGMETEAFF. The CDR3 region has the DNA TGCGCCAGCAGCTTGGGGGGAATGGAGACTGAAGCTTTCTTT.